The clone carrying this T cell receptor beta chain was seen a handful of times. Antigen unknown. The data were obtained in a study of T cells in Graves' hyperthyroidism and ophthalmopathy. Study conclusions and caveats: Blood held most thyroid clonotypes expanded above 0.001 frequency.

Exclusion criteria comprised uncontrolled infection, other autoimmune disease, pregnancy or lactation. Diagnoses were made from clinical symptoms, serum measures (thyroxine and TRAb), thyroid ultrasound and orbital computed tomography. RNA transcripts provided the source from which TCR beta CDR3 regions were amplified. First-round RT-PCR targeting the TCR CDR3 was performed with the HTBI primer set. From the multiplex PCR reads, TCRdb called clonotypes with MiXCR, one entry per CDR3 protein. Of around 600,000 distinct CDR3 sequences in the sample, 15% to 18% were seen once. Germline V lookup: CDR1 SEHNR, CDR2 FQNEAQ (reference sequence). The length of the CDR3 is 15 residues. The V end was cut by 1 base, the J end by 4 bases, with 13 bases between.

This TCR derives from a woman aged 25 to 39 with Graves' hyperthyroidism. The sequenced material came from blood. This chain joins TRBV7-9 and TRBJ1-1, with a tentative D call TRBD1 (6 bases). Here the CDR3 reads CASSLGGAVATEAFF. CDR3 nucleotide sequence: TGTGCCAGCAGCTTAGGGGGGGCCGTCGCCACTGAAGCTTTCTTT. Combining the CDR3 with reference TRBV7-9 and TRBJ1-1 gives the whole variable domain DTGVSQNPRHKITKRGQNVTFRCDPISEHNRLYWYRQTLGQGPEFLTYFQNEAQLEKSRLLSDRFSAERPKGSFSTLEIQRTEQGDSAMYLCASSLGGAVATEAFFGQGTRLTVV.